This T cell receptor (beta chain) emerged from a study of tumor and adjacent non-tumor tissue in lung cancer. Overall study results and limits: Tumor repertoires had a smaller top 100 clone share than normal lung. Tumor tissue had significantly higher TCR diversity than normal lung.

The CDR3 consists of 15 residues. The germline V and J ends were trimmed by 0 bases and 3 bases, with 9 bases remaining between them. Germline CDR1 and CDR2: SGHAT and FQNNGV. The template was RNA from unsorted bulk tissue. The library came from three nested PCR rounds adapted from ARM-PCR protocols. TCRdb reanalysed the multiplex PCR reads using MiXCR and keeps one entry per CDR3 protein. The data show around 74,000 distinct CDR3 sequences, around 65% seen once. The sample holds one count of this clonotype. Its matching antigen is unknown. Here the CDR3 omits its conserved ending phenylalanine or tryptophan, so a read error is the likely source.

The V gene is TRBV11-2, the J gene TRBJ2-1; D not resolved. Sequencing was performed on lung tumor tissue. This clonotype was obtained from a woman aged 70-85 years with non-small cell lung cancer. CDR3: CASSLDSLDYNEQFL. CDR3 DNA sequence: TGTGCCAGCAGCTTAGATAGCCTAGACTACAATGAGCAGTTCTTA.